This T cell receptor (beta chain) comes out of a study of B cell selection in AIRE deficiency. About this clone: Its target is unknown.

Points from the study as a whole: Of fewer than 4,000 shared Treg TCRbeta sequences, around 31% were healthy-donor-only and around 8.7% patient-only. Shared Treg sequences were biased toward short CDR3s with few non-templated nucleotide insertions. Roughly 28% of healthy-shared Treg TCRbeta sequences appeared in patient Tconv cells.

In the authors' methods: About 1.1x10^5 patient and around 1.3x10^5 healthy donor in-frame TCRbeta sequences came from conventional T cells. Clones were read by immunoSEQ multiplex PCR, and TCRdb kept only the in-frame ones, dropping some. That table gives V, J and clone size, and the DNA gave D and trimming. The data show some 25,000 clones, approximately 97% seen once. This CDR3 contains 12 residues. CDR1 and CDR2 from the germline V gene are MRHNA and SNTAGT. Trimming stripped 8 bases from V and 2 bases from J, with 10 bases between. Sorting defined conventional CD4 T cells as CD4+CD127+. The J gene is TRBJ2-7, the V gene TRBV6-4, with a weak D call TRBD2 (5 bases). Source material: conventional CD4+ T cells sorted from PBMCs. The TCR comes from a human donor with AIRE deficiency. In DNA form, the CDR3 reads TGTGCCAGCCTCAGCGGAACCTACGAGCAGTACTTC. Translated, it gives CASLSGTYEQYF.